This T cell receptor (beta chain) derives from a study of blood T cell repertoires in COVID-19. Study overall: The United States, Italy and Spain were the sources of the acute and convalescent COVID-19 samples. Sample material is recorded as cDNA or gDNA derived from T cells, B-cell-depleted T cells, or PBMCs.

Study processing details: Estimated nucleated cell counts came from reference gene primer amplification. Using immunoSEQ multiplex PCR, the repertoire was profiled, and TCRdb retains in-frame clones only, with some absent. D and trimming come from the DNA, and the V and J calls and clone size come from that table. Of approximately 300,000 clones listed, about 87% are singletons. Germline V lookup: CDR1 SGDLS, CDR2 YYNGEE. Unmatched junction bases numbered 6, after V lost 2 bases and J lost 5 bases. The CDR3 is 15 residues long. The chain couples TRBV9 to TRBJ1-4; 7 bases align to TRBD1. Sequencing was performed on peripheral blood. The sequence came from a woman aged 35 to 49 with acute or convalescent COVID-19. The chain's CDR3 is CASSVTGTENEKLFF. CDR3 bases: TGTGCCAGCAGCGTGACCGGGACAGAAAATGAAAAACTGTTTTTT.